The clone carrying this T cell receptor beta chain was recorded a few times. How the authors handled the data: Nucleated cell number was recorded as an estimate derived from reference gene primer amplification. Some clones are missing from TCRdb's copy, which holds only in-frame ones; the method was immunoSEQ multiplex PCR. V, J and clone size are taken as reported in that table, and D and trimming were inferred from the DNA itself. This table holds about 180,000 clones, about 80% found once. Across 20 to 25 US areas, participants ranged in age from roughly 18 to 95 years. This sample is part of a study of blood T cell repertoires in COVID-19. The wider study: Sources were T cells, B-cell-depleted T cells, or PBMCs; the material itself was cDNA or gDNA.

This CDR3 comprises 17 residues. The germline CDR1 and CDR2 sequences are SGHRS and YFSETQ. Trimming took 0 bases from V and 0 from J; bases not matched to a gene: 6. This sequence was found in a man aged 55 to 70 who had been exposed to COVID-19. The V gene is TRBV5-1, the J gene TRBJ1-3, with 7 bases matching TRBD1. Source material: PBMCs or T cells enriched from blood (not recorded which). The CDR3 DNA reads TGCGCCAGCAGCTTGGACTTGGGGACAGCCTCTGGAAACACCATATATTTT. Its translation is CASSLDLGTASGNTIYF.